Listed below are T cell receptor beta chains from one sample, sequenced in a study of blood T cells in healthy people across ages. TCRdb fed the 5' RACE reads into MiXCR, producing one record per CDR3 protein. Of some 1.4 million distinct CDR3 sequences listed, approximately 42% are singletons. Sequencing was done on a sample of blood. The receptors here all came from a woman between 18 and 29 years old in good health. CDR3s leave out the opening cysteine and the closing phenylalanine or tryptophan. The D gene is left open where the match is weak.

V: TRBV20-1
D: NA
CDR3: SARDWGAGGNTIY

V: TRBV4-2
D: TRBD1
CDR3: ASADRGQGYGYT

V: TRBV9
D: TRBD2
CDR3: ASSGGSGGTSYEQY

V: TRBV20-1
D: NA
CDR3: SSVQDLGYGYT

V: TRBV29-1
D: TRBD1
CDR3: SVDPPGQGTEAF

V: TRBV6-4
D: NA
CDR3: ATSDRAGANVLT

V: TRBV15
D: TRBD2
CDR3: ATSRDSTSGTSKQF

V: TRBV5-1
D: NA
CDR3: ASSLAGPVVDTQY

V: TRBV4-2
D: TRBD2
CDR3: ASSQVPGGELYEQY

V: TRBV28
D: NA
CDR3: ASSLLVPSSPILGNEQF

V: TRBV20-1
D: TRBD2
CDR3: SVAGLTGNEQY

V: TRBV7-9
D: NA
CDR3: ASTLGAMNTEAF

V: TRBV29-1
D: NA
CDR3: SVPLGEKLF

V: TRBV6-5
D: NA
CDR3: ASSYSLGAVSYEQY

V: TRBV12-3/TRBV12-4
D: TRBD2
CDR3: ASGRGIVTDTQY

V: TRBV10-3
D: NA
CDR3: AIGPTRGDYEQY

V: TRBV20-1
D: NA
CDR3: SAPVGALRNEKLF

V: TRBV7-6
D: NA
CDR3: ASSRLEDRNTEAF

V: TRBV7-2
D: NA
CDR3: ASSFGITEAF

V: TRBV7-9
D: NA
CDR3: ASSFRGTYNEQF

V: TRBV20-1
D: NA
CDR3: SVSTWEHTDTQY

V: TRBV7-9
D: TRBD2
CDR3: ASSFRSGTSGTVDEQF